A single sample is the source of the 6 T cell receptor beta chains below, sequenced in a study of T cell responses to AZD1222 COVID-19 vaccine. Sequencing used immunoSEQ multiplex PCR; TCRdb keeps in-frame clones, though not all of them. The data contain around 120,000 clones, around nine tenths of them seen just once; the ten biggest clones take up around 1.5%. Specimen: peripheral blood, collected 28 days after the second AZD1222 dose. These receptors came from an adult who received the AZD1222 COVID-19 vaccine.

This chain joins TRBV5-1 and TRBJ2-2, with TRBD1 identical over 7 bases. V trimming: 3 bases; J trimming: 1 base; junction bases outside the gene matches: 3. Germline values: CDR1 SGHRS, CDR2 YFSETQ. The CDR3 spans 15 residues. The CDR3 loop is CASSSWTGNTGELFF. Written as DNA, the CDR3 is TGCGCCAGCAGCTCTTGGACAGGGAACACCGGGGAGCTGTTTTTT.

The chain links TRBV2 to TRBJ2-4; weak D call: TRBD1 (6 bases). This CDR3 comprises 13 residues. Germline CDR1 and CDR2: SNHLY and FYNNEI. Trimming pared 9 bases from V and 5 bases from J, leaving 14 bases between. The CDR3 DNA is TGTGCCAGTAAACAGGGAATGGAAAACATTCAGTACTTC. Its protein product is CASKQGMENIQYF. Filled out from reference TRBV2 and TRBJ2-4, the complete variable domain reads EPEVTQTPSHQVTQMGQEVILRCVPISNHLYFYWYRQILGQKVEFLVSFYNNEISEKSEIFDDQFSVERPDGSNFTLKIRSTKLEDSAMYFCASKQGMENIQYFGAGTRLSVL.

J is TRBJ1-2 and V is TRBV28; tentatively, D is TRBD1 (6 bases). The CDR3 covers 12 residues. V was shortened by 5 bases and J by 12 bases, with 16 bases between the two germline ends. Looked up from germline, CDR1 is MDHEN and CDR2 is SYDVKM. The CDR3 DNA is TGTGCCAGCAGTATCGGGACACAACTTAACACCTTC. Protein: CASSIGTQLNTF.

This sequence joins TRBV18 and TRBJ2-2; D is unclear. The CDR3 extends over 16 amino acids. Looked up from germline, CDR1 is KGHSH and CDR2 is LQKENI. Trimming removed 4 bases from V and 0 bases from J, with 12 bases in between. The CDR3 region has the DNA TGTGCCAGCTCACGCCCGGACCACCCGAACACCGGGGAGCTGTTTTTT. Translated, it gives CASSRPDHPNTGELFF.

This chain joins TRBV6-1 and TRBJ2-2, with 7 bases aligning to TRBD2. In germline, CDR1 is MNHNS, CDR2 SASEGT. The CDR3 runs 16 residues. Trimming removed 0 bases from V and 2 bases from J; junction bases left unmatched: 3. The CDR3: CASSEALAENTGELFF. Here the CDR3 DNA reads TGTGCCAGCAGTGAAGCGCTAGCGGAAAACACCGGGGAGCTGTTTTTT.

The chain couples TRBV6-5 to TRBJ2-1, with D possibly matching TRBD1 (5 bases). Germline V gene sequence: CDR1 MNHEY, CDR2 SVGAGI. Trimming left V 0 bases short and J 8 bases short, with 5 bases between. The CDR3 extends over 12 amino acids. CDR3 sequence reads: CASSYSGDEQFF. The CDR3, as DNA: TGTGCCAGCAGTTACTCAGGGGATGAGCAGTTCTTC.